In this sample, the clone carrying this T cell receptor (beta chain) turned up many times. The CDR3 covers 15 residues. V lost 3 bases and J 4 bases, leaving 14 bases between the germline ends. Germline assignment: CDR1 SNHLY and CDR2 FYNNEI. The data stem from a study of spatial heterogeneity in lung cancer. Noted time point: sample taken at primary tumor resection. TCRdb itself ran the 5' RACE reads through MiXCR, one entry per CDR3 protein. The top ten clones hold under 15% of a sample with over 50,000 distinct CDR3 sequences, roughly 5.9% of them seen once. The source is a female donor with early-stage non-small cell lung cancer. The sequenced sample was PBMCs, obtained at surgery. V is TRBV2 and J is TRBJ2-3; a weak D match, TRBD1 (5 bases). CDR3 protein: CASSDRWSGPDTQYF. The CDR3 coding sequence is TGTGCCAGCAGTGACCGGTGGTCAGGGCCAGATACGCAGTATTTT.